One and the same sample provided the 16 T cell receptor beta chains below, sequenced in a study of T cell repertoires in cytomegalovirus infection. TCRdb passed the reads through MiXCR, listing each CDR3 protein once. Seen here are about 600,000 distinct CDR3 sequences, 20% to 25% observed once, and the top ten hold 6.5% to 10%. The specimen sequenced was CD8+ T cells from PBMCs. Every receptor here comes from a human donor in good health (CMV status not recorded). Some clones in this sample may be carry-over from other donors' samples.

This clonotype was picked up many times. V usage is TRBV7-6 and J usage is TRBJ2-7; weak D call: TRBD2 (6 bases). In germline, CDR1 is SGHVS, CDR2 FNYEAQ. The V gene lost 0 bases and the J gene lost 0 bases, with 12 bases spanning the gap. The CDR3 sequence is 16 residues long. CDR3 in amino acids: CASSLAGAGGSYEQYF. CDR3 sequence (DNA): TGTGCCAGCAGCTTAGCGGGCGCCGGGGGCTCCTACGAGCAGTACTTC. The variable domain in full, with the rest retrieved from reference TRBV7-6 and TRBJ2-7, is GAGVSQSPRYKVTKRGQDVALRCDPISGHVSLYWYRQALGQGPEFLTYFNYEAQQDKSGLPNDRFSAERPEGSISTLTIQRTEQRDSAMYRCASSLAGAGGSYEQYFGPGTRLTVT.

This clonotype came up a few times. V usage is TRBV7-9 and J usage is TRBJ2-1; 9 bases line up with TRBD2. This CDR3 region has 15 residues. The ends lost 5 bases at V and 0 bases at J; junction bases unmatched: 2. Germline-derived CDR1 and CDR2 are SEHNR and FQNEAQ (reference sequence). CDR3 in amino acids: CASSAGGSSYNEQFF. CDR3 nucleotides: TGTGCCAGCAGCGCGGGGGGGAGCTCCTACAATGAGCAGTTCTTC.

The CDR3 region has the DNA TGTGCCAGCAGTTTTTGGGACAGAAATTCACCCCTCCACTTT. It specifies CASSFWDRNSPLHF. J is TRBJ1-6 and V is TRBV28, with TRBD1 identical over 7 bases. The CDR3 consists of 14 residues. Per germline, CDR1 MDHEN and CDR2 SYDVKM. V lost 3 bases and J lost 7; bases outside the gene matches: 3.

In its sample, this clonotype was seen a few times. The rearrangement joins TRBV4-3 to TRBJ2-1; 7 bases are a match to TRBD1. Germline V gene lookup returns CDR1 LGHNA and CDR2 YSLEER. This CDR3 contains 15 residues. J lost 3 bases, V lost 0 bases, and 2 bases had no gene match. The CDR3 nucleotides read TGCGCCAGCAGCCAAGATACAGGGGACTACAATGAGCAGTTCTTC. This sequence encodes CASSQDTGDYNEQFF.

V is TRBV10-3 and J is TRBJ2-7, with a possible D match to TRBD2 (5 bases). Germline-derived CDR1 and CDR2 are ENHRY and SYGVKD. Trimming cost V 4 bases and J 5 bases, with 15 bases left between them. This CDR3 is 14 amino acids long. Here the CDR3 DNA reads TGTGCCATCAGTGTTGACGGGAATGGCAACGAGCAGTACTTC. It is translated as CAISVDGNGNEQYF.

In its sample, this clonotype was seen many times. The chain has TRBV6-1 and TRBJ2-7; no definite D call. CDR1 is MNHNS, CDR2 SASEGT, per germline. The ends were cut back, 4 bases at V and 4 bases at J, with 8 bases in the middle. This CDR3 contains 12 residues. The CDR3 region is CASSGSTYEQYF. CDR3 DNA: TGTGCCAGCAGTGGTAGCACTTACGAGCAGTACTTC.

The table lists this clonotype with many counts. V and J are TRBV7-8 and TRBJ2-4; no reliable D call. Trimming removed 4 bases from V and 1 base from J, with 14 bases in between. Germline values: CDR1 SGHVS, CDR2 FQNEAQ. CDR3 length equals 16 residues. The CDR3 protein is CASSSALLGAKNIQYF. CDR3 sequence (DNA): TGTGCCAGCAGCTCAGCCTTGCTAGGGGCCAAAAACATTCAGTACTTC.

This clonotype was observed at least ten times. DNA for the CDR3: TGTGCCAGCAGTTACTTGGGGGAGGAAGCTCGCTACAATGAGCAGTTCTTC. Encoded protein: CASSYLGEEARYNEQFF. The V and J genes are TRBV6-5 and TRBJ2-1, with D possibly being TRBD2 (6 bases). Germline V gene sequence: CDR1 MNHEY, CDR2 SVGAGI. Trimming left V 1 base short and J 3 bases short, with 16 bases between. This CDR3 has 17 residues.

The CDR3 coding sequence is TGTGCCAGCAGCGCGAGTGCCGGGAGGCTACGTGAGACCCAGTACTTC. This codes for CASSASAGRLRETQYF. The chain carries TRBV9 and TRBJ2-5; TRBD2 matches at 7 bases. This CDR3 comprises 16 residues. Trimming removed 3 bases from V and 5 bases from J; junction bases left unmatched: 13. CDR1 and CDR2 (germline): SGDLS, YYNGEE.

The chain joins TRBV2 to TRBJ2-7; D is unclear. CDR1 is SNHLY and CDR2 is FYNNEI in the germline V gene. The CDR3 sequence is 12 residues long. Between the trimmed V and J ends, which lost 6 bases and 4 bases, there was a span of 10 bases. The CDR3 DNA reads TGTGCCAGCAGGGCCGTTTGGTACGAGCAGTACTTC. Residues: CASRAVWYEQYF.

This clonotype was observed at least ten times. This chain links TRBV7-6 with TRBJ2-2; no firm D call. V was trimmed by 2 bases and J by 4 bases, leaving 8 bases between them. Germline CDR1 SGHVS, CDR2 FNYEAQ. CDR3 length: 14 amino acids. This CDR3 reads CASSLQDGTGELFF. The CDR3 DNA reads as TGTGCCAGCAGCTTACAGGACGGCACCGGGGAGCTGTTTTTT.

The chain has TRBV7-6 and TRBJ1-6; D gene unclear. This CDR3 spans 13 amino acids. The germline CDR1 and CDR2 sequences are SGHVS and FNYEAQ. V was pared by 2 bases and J by 13 bases, with 12 bases between. In DNA, the CDR3 is TGTGCCAGCAGCTTAAACGGCGAGGCTCCCCTCCACTTT. This sequence encodes CASSLNGEAPLHF. Together with reference TRBV7-6 and TRBJ1-6, the CDR3 gives the full variable domain: GAGVSQSPRYKVTKRGQDVALRCDPISGHVSLYWYRQALGQGPEFLTYFNYEAQQDKSGLPNDRFSAERPEGSISTLTIQRTEQRDSAMYRCASSLNGEAPLHFGNGTRLTVT.

V and J are TRBV27 and TRBJ2-1, with D maybe TRBD2 (6 bases). Germline-derived CDR1 and CDR2 are MNHEY and SMNVEV (reference sequence). The CDR3 sequence is 13 residues long. Trimming pared 8 bases from V and 7 bases from J, leaving 15 bases between. The CDR3 protein is CASRYGGGNEQFF. For the CDR3, the DNA is TGTGCCAGCCGGTACGGGGGTGGGAATGAGCAGTTCTTC.

This CDR3 reads CASSYPGTEQYV. CDR3 nucleotide sequence: TGTGCCAGCAGTTACCCAGGGACCGAGCAGTACGTC. This chain joins TRBV6-2 or TRBV6-3 and TRBJ2-7, with D perhaps assigned TRBD1 or TRBD2 (5 bases each). Trimming removed 2 bases from V and 6 bases from J, with 8 bases in between. This CDR3 is built from 12 residues. Per germline, CDR1 MNHEY and CDR2 SVGEGT.

About this clonotype: A much larger clone lies one base from this, so it may be a read error. The gene calls are TRBV5-5 and TRBJ2-7; 11 bases map to TRBD1. CDR1 and CDR2 from the germline V gene are SGHKS and YYEKEE (reference sequence). The CDR3 sequence is 16 residues long. In nucleotides, the CDR3 is TGTGCCAGCAGCTTGGGGACAGGGGGCTCTACCTACGAGCTGTACTTC. It specifies CASSLGTGGSTYELYF. The whole variable domain, remainder taken from reference TRBV5-5 and TRBJ2-7, is DAGVTQSPTHLIKTRGQQVTLRCSPISGHKSVSWYQQVLGQGPQFIFQYYEKEERGRGNFPDRFSARQFPNYSSELNVNALLLGDSALYLCASSLGTGGSTYELYFGPGTRLTVT.

The chain carries TRBV5-8 and TRBJ2-5; 10 bases match TRBD2. The ends lost 0 bases at V and 2 bases at J; junction bases unmatched: 4. The CDR3 runs 16 residues. CDR1 and CDR2 (germline): SGHTS, YDEGEE. CDR3 bases: TGTGCCAGCAGCTTGGGGGCTAGCGGGGGTCAAGAGACCCAGTACTTC. Encoded protein: CASSLGASGGQETQYF.